One and the same sample provided the 18 T cell receptor beta chains below, sequenced in a study of blood T cell repertoires in COVID-19. Produced via immunoSEQ multiplex PCR; TCRdb's table is partial and in-frame only. The data show about 32,000 clones, roughly 93% seen once. Sequences were obtained from peripheral blood. Receptors originate from a male donor with active COVID-19.

This chain connects TRBV3-1 (or the pseudogene TRBV3-2) to TRBJ2-1; the match to TRBD2 covers 10 bases. V was pared by 4 bases and J by 15 bases, with 15 bases of the junction left unmatched. The length of the CDR3 is 15 residues. Germline assignment: CDR1 LGHDT and CDR2 YNNKEL (reference sequence). The CDR3 loop is CASSLYMVVQRGGFF. DNA for the CDR3: TGTGCCAGCAGCCTATACATGGTGGTCCAGCGGGGGGGGTTCTTC.

This chain joins TRBV2 and TRBJ2-2, with TRBD1 matching over 8 bases. V shed 7 bases and J 6 bases; nucleotides not matched to a gene: 4. CDR1 is SNHLY and CDR2 is FYNNEI in the germline V gene. The CDR3 is 13 residues long. CDR3 coding DNA: TGTGCCAGCACCGGACAGGGTTCCGGGGAGCTGTTTTTT. This gives the protein CASTGQGSGELFF.

The genes are TRBV19 and TRBJ1-1; tentatively, D is TRBD1 (6 bases). The CDR3 runs to 16 residues. The V end lost 4 bases, the J end lost 2 bases, and 17 bases lay between the germline ends. Germline V lookup: CDR1 LNHDA, CDR2 SQIVND (reference sequence). CDR3 sequence (DNA): TGTGCCAGTAGTACTCCCGGGGGGCGTTCAAACACTGAAGCTTTCTTT. Protein sequence: CASSTPGGRSNTEAFF.

This rearrangement joins TRBV7-8 to TRBJ2-2; D possibly corresponds to TRBD2 (7 bases). V shed 5 bases and J shed 3 bases, with 16 bases lying between them. The CDR3 extends over 16 amino acids. Germline lookup yields CDR1 SGHVS and CDR2 FQNEAQ. The CDR3 bases are TGTGCCAGCAGCCGAAGGGGGGCGGGAGACACCGGGGAGCTGTTTTTT. This encodes CASSRRGAGDTGELFF. The complete variable domain, with remaining parts taken from reference TRBV7-8 and TRBJ2-2, reads GAGVSQSPRYKVAKRGQDVALRCDPISGHVSLFWYQQALGQGPEFLTYFQNEAQLDKSGLPSDRFFAERPEGSVSTLKIQRTQQEDSAVYLCASSRRGAGDTGELFFGEGSRLTVL.

The chain joins TRBV24-1 to TRBJ2-1; 8 bases align to TRBD1. The J segment lost 5 bases and the V segment lost 2 bases, leaving 7 bases of the junction unmatched. This CDR3 is built from 16 residues. Germline V gene lookup returns CDR1 KGHDR and CDR2 SFDVKD. DNA for the CDR3: TGTGCCACCAGTGATTCACGACAGGGGATGCACAATGAGCAGTTCTTC. It codes for CATSDSRQGMHNEQFF.

In DNA form, the CDR3 reads TGTGCCAGCAGCTCCTCATCGGCAGGGGACACCGGGGAGCTGTTTTTT. Protein sequence: CASSSSSAGDTGELFF. This chain connects TRBV7-8 to TRBJ2-2, with TRBD1 as a possible D gene (6 bases). The CDR3 covers 16 residues. V was cut by 4 bases and J by 3 bases, with 15 bases left in between. Germline CDR1 SGHVS, CDR2 FQNEAQ.

This chain joins TRBV5-4 and TRBJ2-2; no firm D call. Trimming took 9 bases from V and 0 from J, leaving 12 bases between them. This CDR3 has 14 residues. Germline values: CDR1 SGHNT, CDR2 YYREEE (reference sequence). The CDR3 coding sequence is TGTGCCACCTCAGAGAGCGCGAACACCGGGGAGCTGTTTTTT. Translating it yields CATSESANTGELFF.

The genes are TRBV4-2 and TRBJ2-7, with 12 bases lining up with TRBD2. CDR1 is LGHNA, CDR2 YNFKEQ, per germline. Germline trimming cut 2 bases from V and 2 bases from J; bases unmatched to any gene: 7. This CDR3 is built from 17 residues. The CDR3: CASSQSRTSGEPYEQYF. The CDR3 nucleotides read TGTGCCAGCAGCCAATCCCGGACTAGCGGGGAGCCCTACGAGCAGTACTTC.

This clone occurred once. V gene TRBV18 combines with J gene TRBJ2-4; D remains unclear. The CDR3 totals 16 residues. V was shortened by 6 bases and J by 0 bases, with 15 bases between the two germline ends. Looked up from germline, CDR1 is KGHSH and CDR2 is LQKENI. CDR3 bases: TGTGCCAGCTCTCCAGAGACTCTGATAGCCAAAAACATTCAGTACTTC. Translated, it gives CASSPETLIAKNIQYF.

The gene calls are TRBV4-2 and TRBJ1-1; D not resolved. Trimming shortened V by 1 base and J by 4 bases, and 13 bases separated the two germline ends. The CDR3 loop spans 15 amino acids. Germline CDR1 is LGHNA and CDR2 is YNFKEQ. Written as DNA, the CDR3 is TGTGCCAGCAGCCAAGGGTCGCACGATAGCACTGAAGCTTTCTTT. Translation gives CASSQGSHDSTEAFF.

This chain joins TRBV20-1 and TRBJ1-2; TRBD1 matches at 9 bases. The CDR3 contains 12 residues. The germline V gene has CDR1 DFQATT and CDR2 SNEGSKA (reference sequence). Germline trimming cut 3 bases from V and 7 bases from J; bases unmatched to any gene: 3. The CDR3 sequence is CSASSGQGGYTF. As DNA, the CDR3 is TGCAGTGCTAGTTCGGGACAGGGTGGCTACACCTTC.

V usage is TRBV7-3 and J usage is TRBJ2-2, with a tentative D call TRBD1 (6 bases). Between the trimmed V and J ends, which lost 1 base and 2 bases, there was a span of 11 bases. The CDR3 spans 16 residues. Looked up from germline, CDR1 is SGHTA and CDR2 is FQGTGA. Here the CDR3 reads CASSLMAGVNTGELFF. The DNA for the CDR3 is TGTGCCAGCAGCTTAATGGCAGGGGTAAACACCGGGGAGCTGTTTTTT. Full variable domain (missing parts from reference TRBV7-3 and TRBJ2-2): GAGVSQTPSNKVTEKGKYVELRCDPISGHTALYWYRQSLGQGPEFLIYFQGTGAADDSGLPNDRFFAVRPEGSVSTLKIQRTERGDSAVYLCASSLMAGVNTGELFFGEGSRLTVL.

The CDR3 region is CASRSDRGDINYGYTF. For the CDR3, the DNA is TGTGCCAGCAGATCTGACAGGGGCGATATAAACTATGGCTACACCTTC. V and J are TRBV27 and TRBJ1-2, with TRBD1 identical over 8 bases. With 6 bases clipped from V and 2 bases from J, the junction kept 11 bases outside the gene matches. Germline lookup yields CDR1 MNHEY and CDR2 SMNVEV (reference sequence). The CDR3 sequence is 16 residues long.

This chain links TRBV25-1 with TRBJ1-2; D remains unclear. This CDR3 is built from 12 residues. Trimming removed 7 bases from V and 7 bases from J, with 13 bases in between. Germline V lookup: CDR1 MGHDK, CDR2 SYGVNS. The CDR3 here is CASTTTGVGYTF. In DNA, the CDR3 is TGTGCCAGCACCACGACCGGGGTTGGCTACACCTTC.

V gene TRBV9 combines with J gene TRBJ2-1; 7 nucleotides agree with TRBD1. The CDR3 is made up of 15 amino acids. Trimming cost V 3 bases and J 0 bases; bases outside gene matches: 3. Per the germline V gene, CDR1 is SGDLS and CDR2 is YYNGEE. The CDR3 loop reads CASSGTGSSYNEQFF. As DNA, the CDR3 is TGTGCCAGCAGCGGGACAGGTAGCTCCTACAATGAGCAGTTCTTC.

As concerns this clone: The DNA is omitted, as the CDR3 cannot be located on it reliably, and the CDR3 follows TCRdb's listing. The genes are TRBV7-9 and TRBJ2-7; the table calls TRBD1, which could not be checked here. The CDR3 sequence runs 18 residues, both termini included. The germline CDR1 and CDR2 sequences are SEHNR and FQNEAQ (reference sequence). CDR3: CASSLFGFVGQGIIRTIF.

The chain has TRBV19 and TRBJ1-5; 10 bases align to TRBD1. Trimming removed 3 bases from V and 9 bases from J; junction bases left unmatched: 8. Germline V gene sequence: CDR1 LNHDA, CDR2 SQIVND (reference sequence). The CDR3 contains 15 residues. The CDR3 reads CASSMGTGVSWPQHF. The CDR3 DNA follows: TGTGCCAGTAGTATGGGGACAGGGGTTTCTTGGCCCCAGCATTTT.

The rearrangement joins TRBV18 to TRBJ2-5; 9 nucleotides align to TRBD1. V lost 2 bases, J lost 1 base, and 2 bases stayed unmatched. The germline V gene has CDR1 KGHSH and CDR2 LQKENI. The CDR3 consists of 15 residues. The CDR3 reads CASSPKTGGQETQYF. In DNA, the CDR3 is TGTGCCAGCTCACCAAAGACAGGGGGCCAAGAGACCCAGTACTTC.